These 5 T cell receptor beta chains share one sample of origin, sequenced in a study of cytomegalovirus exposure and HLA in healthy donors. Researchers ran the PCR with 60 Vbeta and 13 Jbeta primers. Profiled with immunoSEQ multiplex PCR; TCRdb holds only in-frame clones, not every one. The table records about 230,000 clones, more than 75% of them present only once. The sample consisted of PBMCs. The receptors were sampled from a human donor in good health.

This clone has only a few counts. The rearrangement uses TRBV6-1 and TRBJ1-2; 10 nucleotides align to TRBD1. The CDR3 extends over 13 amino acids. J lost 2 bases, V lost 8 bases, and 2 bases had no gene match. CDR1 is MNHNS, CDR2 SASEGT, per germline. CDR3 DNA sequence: TGTGCCAGCTCGACAGGGGGCAACTATGGCTACACCTTC. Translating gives CASSTGGNYGYTF.

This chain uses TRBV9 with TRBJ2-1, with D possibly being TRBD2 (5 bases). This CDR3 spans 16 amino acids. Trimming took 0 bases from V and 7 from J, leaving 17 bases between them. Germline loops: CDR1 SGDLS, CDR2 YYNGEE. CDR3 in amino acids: CASSVGQDRRVNEQFF. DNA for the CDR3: TGTGCCAGCAGCGTAGGTCAGGACCGGCGGGTAAATGAGCAGTTCTTC.

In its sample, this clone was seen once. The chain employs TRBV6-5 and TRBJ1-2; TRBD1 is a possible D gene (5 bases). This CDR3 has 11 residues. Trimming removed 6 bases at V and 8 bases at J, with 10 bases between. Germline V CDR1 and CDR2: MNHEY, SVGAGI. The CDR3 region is CASSQGLGYTF. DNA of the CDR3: TGTGCCAGCAGCCAGGGCTTAGGCTACACCTTC.

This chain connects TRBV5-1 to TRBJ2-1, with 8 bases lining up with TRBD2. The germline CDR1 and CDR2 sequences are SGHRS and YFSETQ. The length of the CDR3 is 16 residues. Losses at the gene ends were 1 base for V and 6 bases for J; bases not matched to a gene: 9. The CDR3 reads CASSLPRAGGLNEQFF. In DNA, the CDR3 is TGCGCCAGCAGCTTGCCCAGGGCGGGAGGACTCAATGAGCAGTTCTTC.

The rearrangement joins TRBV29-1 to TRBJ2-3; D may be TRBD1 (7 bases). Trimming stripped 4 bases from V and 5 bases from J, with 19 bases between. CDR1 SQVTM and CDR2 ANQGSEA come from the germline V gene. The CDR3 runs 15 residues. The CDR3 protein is CSVALGQGDLDTQYF. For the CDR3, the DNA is TGCAGCGTTGCCCTGGGGCAGGGGGACTTAGATACGCAGTATTTT.